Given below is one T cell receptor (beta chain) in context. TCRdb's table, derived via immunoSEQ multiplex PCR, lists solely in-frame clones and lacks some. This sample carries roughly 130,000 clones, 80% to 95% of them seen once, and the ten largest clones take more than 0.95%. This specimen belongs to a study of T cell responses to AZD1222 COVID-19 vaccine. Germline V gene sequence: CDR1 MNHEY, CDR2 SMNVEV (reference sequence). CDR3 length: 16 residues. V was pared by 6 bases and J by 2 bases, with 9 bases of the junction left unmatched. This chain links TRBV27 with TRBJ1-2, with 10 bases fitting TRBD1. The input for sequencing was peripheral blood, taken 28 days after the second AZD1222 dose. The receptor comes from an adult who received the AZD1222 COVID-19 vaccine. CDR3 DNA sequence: TGTGCCAGCAGAGATCCCGGGACAGGGGCCAACTATGGCTACACCTTC. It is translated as CASRDPGTGANYGYTF.